This entry lists 14 T cell receptor beta chains sequenced from one sample in a study of blood T cell repertoires in COVID-19. The data were produced by immunoSEQ multiplex PCR, yet TCRdb's version contains in-frame clones alone and is incomplete. The table has hundreds of thousands of clones, approximately 80% seen once. Sequenced: peripheral blood. Receptors originate from a man aged 35 to 55 with acute or convalescent COVID-19.

The chain is built from TRBV19 and TRBJ1-5, with D uncertain. CDR3 length equals 13 residues. Trimming took 2 bases from V and 4 from J, leaving 6 bases between them. CDR1 LNHDA and CDR2 SQIVND come from the germline V gene (reference sequence). The CDR3 is CASSINANQPQHF. The CDR3 bases are TGTGCCAGTAGTATAAACGCGAATCAGCCCCAGCATTTT.

CDR3 amino acids: CASSMGLRTDTQYF. The CDR3 coding sequence is TGTGCCAGTAGTATGGGACTTCGCACAGATACGCAGTATTTT. The J gene is TRBJ2-3, the V gene TRBV19, with a tentative D call TRBD2 (6 bases). The CDR3 runs to 14 residues. Trimming left V 3 bases short and J 1 base short, with 8 bases between. CDR1 and CDR2 from the germline V gene are LNHDA and SQIVND (reference sequence). Full variable domain (outside the CDR3, taken from reference TRBV19 and TRBJ2-3): DGGITQSPKYLFRKEGQNVTLSCEQNLNHDAMYWYRQDPGQGLRLIYYSQIVNDFQKGDIAEGYSVSREKKESFPLTVTSAQKNPTAFYLCASSMGLRTDTQYFGPGTRLTVL.

CDR3 nucleotide sequence: TGTGCCAGCAGTTTCGAGAGAACCTACGAGCAGTACTTC. It encodes CASSFERTYEQYF. The chain employs TRBV12-3 or TRBV12-4 and TRBJ2-7; the D is unclear. CDR3 length: 13 residues. Trimming removed 3 bases at V and 2 bases at J, with 8 bases between.

Here the CDR3 DNA reads TGCGCCAGCAGTGACCTCAGCGCTAAGGACACCGGGGAGCTGTTTTTT. Protein sequence: CASSDLSAKDTGELFF. The chain combines TRBV10-2 with TRBJ2-2; no clear D gene. CDR3 length: 16 amino acids. The V end was cut by 3 bases, the J end by 3 bases, with 14 bases between. Germline V CDR1 and CDR2: WSHSY, SAAADI.

The chain is built from TRBV19 and TRBJ2-1, with D tentatively TRBD2 (5 bases). Germline CDR1 reads LNHDA; CDR2 reads SQIVND (reference sequence). Trimming took off 6 bases at V and 7 bases at J, with 13 bases between the two ends. CDR3 size: 13 residues. In nucleotides, the CDR3 is TGTGCCAGTAGCCGGGGTCTGAGGAATGAGCAGTTCTTC. Protein product: CASSRGLRNEQFF.

Remarks on this clone: Distinct nucleotide sequences in the sample also encode this CDR3. The V call is TRBV6-5, the J call TRBJ2-7; the match to TRBD1 covers 7 bases. The germline V gene has CDR1 MNHEY and CDR2 SVGAGI. CDR3 length equals 15 residues. J was trimmed by 0 bases and V by 6 bases; bases with no gene match: 8. The CDR3 loop reads CASRAGTASSYEQYF. CDR3 nucleotides: TGTGCCAGCAGGGCCGGGACAGCCTCCTCCTACGAGCAGTACTTC.

This clone appeared a single time. The junction departs from germline at one end; a sequencing error may be responsible. DNA of the CDR3: TGTGCCAGCAGTGTATCCGGGACAGGACCCTACAATGAGCAGTTCTTC. Translation: CASSVSGTGPYNEQFF. V gene TRBV27 combines with J gene TRBJ2-1; 8 nucleotides align to TRBD1. The CDR3 has 16 residues. Per the germline V gene, CDR1 is MNHEY and CDR2 is SMNVEV (reference sequence).

The gene calls are TRBV19 and TRBJ1-2; D is possibly TRBD1 (5 bases). The germline V gene encodes CDR1 LNHDA and CDR2 SQIVND (reference sequence). The CDR3 runs to 13 residues. V dropped 1 base and J dropped 10 bases, with 13 bases sitting between them. The CDR3 region is CASSIVSDTDYTF. DNA for the CDR3: TGTGCCAGTAGTATAGTATCGGACACGGACTACACCTTC.

This sequence joins TRBV30 and TRBJ1-3, with 7 bases identical to TRBD1. After removal of 5 bases from V and 0 bases from J, the junction contained 7 bases not matched to a gene. Germline V gives CDR1 GTSNPN, CDR2 SVGIG (reference sequence). The CDR3 extends over 15 amino acids. The CDR3 sequence is CAWGGQKFSGNTIYF. Written as DNA, the CDR3 is TGTGCCTGGGGGGGACAGAAATTCTCTGGAAACACCATATATTTT.

This clone is a singleton in its sample. V and J are TRBV11-1 and TRBJ2-2, with TRBD2 identical over 7 bases. The germline CDR1 and CDR2 sequences are SGHAT and FQDESV (reference sequence). The CDR3 is 13 amino acids. The junction had 3 bases not matched to a gene; V was cut back by 4 bases and J by 7 bases. The chain's CDR3 is CASSWLADGELFF. The DNA for the CDR3 is TGTGCCAGCAGCTGGCTAGCGGACGGGGAGCTGTTTTTT.

The chain has TRBV5-6 and TRBJ1-5, with D hard to call. Germline lookup yields CDR1 SGHDT and CDR2 YYEEEE. The CDR3 is 16 amino acids. Trimming stripped 1 base from V and 4 bases from J, with 15 bases between. The CDR3 region has the DNA TGTGCCAGCAGCTTGCAAGCTGGGAGTAATAATCAGCCCCAGCATTTT. Protein sequence: CASSLQAGSNNQPQHF.

The J gene is TRBJ2-7, the V gene TRBV10-3, with 8 bases aligning to TRBD2. The CDR3 has 15 amino acids. J lost 3 bases, V lost 0 bases, and 4 bases had no gene match. Germline CDR1 ENHRY, CDR2 SYGVKD. The CDR3 is CAISESLAGGYEQYF. The CDR3 nucleotides are TGTGCCATCAGTGAGTCGCTAGCGGGTGGCTACGAGCAGTACTTC.

This clone was counted once. This chain connects TRBV3-1 (or the pseudogene TRBV3-2) to TRBJ2-3; 7 bases line up with TRBD2. This CDR3 region has 16 residues. Per germline, CDR1 LGHDT and CDR2 YNNKEL (reference sequence). With 0 bases clipped from V and 1 base from J, the junction kept 4 bases outside the gene matches. The CDR3 sequence: CASSQESGTGTDTQYF. The DNA for the CDR3 is TGTGCCAGCAGCCAAGAGAGCGGGACGGGCACAGATACGCAGTATTTT.

V and J are TRBV29-1 and TRBJ1-2, with D possibly matching TRBD1 (6 bases). Germline V CDR1 and CDR2: SQVTM, ANQGSEA. The CDR3 contains 12 residues. The V end was cut by 7 bases, the J end by 4 bases, with 13 bases between. DNA of the CDR3: TGCAGCGGGCAGGGGTATGGCTATGGCTACACCTTC. As protein: CSGQGYGYGYTF.